The present T cell receptor beta chain was sequenced within a study of post-analysis software for immune sequencing data. Study background: Relapsing-remitting, secondary progressive and progressive-relapsing courses of multiple sclerosis were included.

Between the trimmed V and J ends, which lost 4 bases and 3 bases, there was a span of 13 bases. CDR1 LGHNA and CDR2 YSLEER come from the germline V gene. This CDR3 is built from 15 residues. TCR beta cDNA libraries had unique molecular identifiers. The T cell input of about 0.9 to 10 million gave roughly 500,000 cDNA molecules. TCRdb used MiXCR to reprocess the PCR reads, holding one entry per CDR3 protein. The sample has about 430,000 distinct CDR3 sequences, about 39% seen once. This clonotype was counted between two and nine times. Its antigen remains unknown. Findings of the study overall: Normalized Chao1 diversity was significantly lower in multiple sclerosis patients than in controls. Strong co-clustering by F measure was evident for samples that had been prepared in the same batch. Five TRBV segments, including TRBV5-6, TRBV5-1 and TRBV20-1, were more frequent in patients than controls.

The TCR was taken from a girl aged 2-10 years with multiple sclerosis. The J gene is TRBJ1-5, the V gene TRBV4-3; D ambiguous. The material sequenced was blood. CDR3 bases: TGCGCCAGCAGCCCTGGACTTAGTCTCAATCAGCCCCAGCATTTT. Translated: CASSPGLSLNQPQHF.